This T cell receptor (beta chain) originates from a study of patients and donors after allogeneic stem cell transplantation. Germline CDR1 and CDR2: DFQATT and SNEGSKA (reference sequence). CDR3 length equals 13 residues. V gave up 4 bases and J gave up 6 bases; unmatched junction bases: 7. This clonotype was counted only a few times. Each CDR3 protein gets one entry after TCRdb re-called the RT-PCR reads with MiXCR. Among about 100,000 distinct CDR3 sequences listed, around 35% were seen once. Sequences were obtained from blood, either unsorted or a sorted T cell fraction (not recorded which). The V and J genes are TRBV20-1 and TRBJ2-7, with 9 bases fitting TRBD2. The clonotype was recovered from a human donor who was either an allogeneic HSCT recipient or a stem cell or donor lymphocyte infusion donor (not recorded which). It is not recorded whose cells these are; they may come from a transplant donor. CDR3 loop: CSAMSSGSLEQYF. The DNA of the CDR3 is TGCAGTGCTATGAGTAGCGGGAGCCTCGAGCAGTACTTC.